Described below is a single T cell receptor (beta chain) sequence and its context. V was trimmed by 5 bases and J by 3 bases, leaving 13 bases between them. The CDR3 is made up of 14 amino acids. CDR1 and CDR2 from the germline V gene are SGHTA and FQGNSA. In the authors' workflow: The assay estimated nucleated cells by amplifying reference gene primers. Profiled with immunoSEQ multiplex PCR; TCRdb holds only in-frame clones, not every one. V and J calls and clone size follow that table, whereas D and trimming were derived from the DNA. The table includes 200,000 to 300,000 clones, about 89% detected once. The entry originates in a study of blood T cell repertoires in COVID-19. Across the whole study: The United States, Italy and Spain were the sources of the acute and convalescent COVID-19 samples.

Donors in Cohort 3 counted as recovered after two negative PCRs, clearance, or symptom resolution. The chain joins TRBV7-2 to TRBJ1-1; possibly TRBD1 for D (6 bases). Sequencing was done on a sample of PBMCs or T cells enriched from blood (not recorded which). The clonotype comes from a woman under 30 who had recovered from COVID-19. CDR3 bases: TGTGCCAGCAGCCCCCTAAACAGGGACACTGAAGCTTTCTTT. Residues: CASSPLNRDTEAFF.